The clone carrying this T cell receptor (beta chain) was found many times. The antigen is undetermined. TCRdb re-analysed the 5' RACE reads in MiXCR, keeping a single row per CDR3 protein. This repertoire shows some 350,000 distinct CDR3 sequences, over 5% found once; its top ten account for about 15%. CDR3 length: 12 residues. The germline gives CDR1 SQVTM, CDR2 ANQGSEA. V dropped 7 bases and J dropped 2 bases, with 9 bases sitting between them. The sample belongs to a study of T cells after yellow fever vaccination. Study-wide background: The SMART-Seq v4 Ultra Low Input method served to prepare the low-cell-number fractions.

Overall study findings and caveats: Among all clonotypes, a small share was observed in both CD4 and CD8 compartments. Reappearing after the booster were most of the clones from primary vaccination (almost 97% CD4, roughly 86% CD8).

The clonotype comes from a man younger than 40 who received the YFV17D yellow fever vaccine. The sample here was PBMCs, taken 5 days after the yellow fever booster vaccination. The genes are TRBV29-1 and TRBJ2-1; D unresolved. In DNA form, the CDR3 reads TGCAGCGGCCGCCCCCCCTACAATGAGCAGTTCTTC. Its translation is CSGRPPYNEQFF.